This paragraph reports one T cell receptor (beta chain). This CDR3 region has 13 residues. From germline, CDR1 is SGHAT and CDR2 FQNNGV. Trimming took 1 base from V and 4 from J, leaving 8 bases between them. Generated by immunoSEQ multiplex PCR, the TCRdb table keeps only in-frame clones and is missing some. The table records 90,000 to 100,000 clones, approximately 80% of them present only once. The source of the sample is a study of blood T cell repertoires in COVID-19. The TCR was taken from a man in his 70s with active or convalescent COVID-19. Source material: peripheral blood. The chain links TRBV11-2 to TRBJ2-7; no clear D. CDR3: CASSLGTQYEQYF. CDR3 DNA: TGTGCCAGCAGCTTAGGCACTCAATACGAGCAGTACTTC.